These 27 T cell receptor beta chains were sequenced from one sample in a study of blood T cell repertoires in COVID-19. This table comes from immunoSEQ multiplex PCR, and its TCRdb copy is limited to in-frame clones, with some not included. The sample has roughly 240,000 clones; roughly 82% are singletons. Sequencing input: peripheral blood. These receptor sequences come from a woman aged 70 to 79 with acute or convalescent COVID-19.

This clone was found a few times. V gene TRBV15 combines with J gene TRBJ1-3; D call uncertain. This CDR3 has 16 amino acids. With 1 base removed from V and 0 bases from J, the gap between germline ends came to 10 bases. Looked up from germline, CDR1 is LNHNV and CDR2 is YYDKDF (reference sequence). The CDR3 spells CATSRVGQVSGNTIYF. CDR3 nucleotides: TGTGCCACCAGCAGAGTGGGCCAGGTCTCTGGAAACACCATATATTTT.

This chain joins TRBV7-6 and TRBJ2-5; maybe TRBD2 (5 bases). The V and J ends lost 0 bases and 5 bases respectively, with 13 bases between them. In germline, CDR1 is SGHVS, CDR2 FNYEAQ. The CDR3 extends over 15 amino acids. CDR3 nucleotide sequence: TGTGCCAGCAGCTTAGCGTCGGGGTGGCGGGAGACCCAGTACTTC. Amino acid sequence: CASSLASGWRETQYF. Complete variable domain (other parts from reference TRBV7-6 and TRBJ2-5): GAGVSQSPRYKVTKRGQDVALRCDPISGHVSLYWYRQALGQGPEFLTYFNYEAQQDKSGLPNDRFSAERPEGSISTLTIQRTEQRDSAMYRCASSLASGWRETQYFGPGTRLLVL.

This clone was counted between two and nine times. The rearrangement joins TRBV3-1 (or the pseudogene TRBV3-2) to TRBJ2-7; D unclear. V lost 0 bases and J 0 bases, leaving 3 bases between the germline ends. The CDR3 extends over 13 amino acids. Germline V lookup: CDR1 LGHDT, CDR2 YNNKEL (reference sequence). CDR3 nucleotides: TGTGCCAGCAGCCAAGAAGCCTCCTACGAGCAGTACTTC. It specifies CASSQEASYEQYF.

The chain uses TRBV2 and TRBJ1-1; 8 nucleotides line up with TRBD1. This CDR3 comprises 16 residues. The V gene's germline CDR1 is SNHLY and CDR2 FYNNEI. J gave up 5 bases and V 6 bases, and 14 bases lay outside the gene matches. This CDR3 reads CASREGTGPGRTEAFF. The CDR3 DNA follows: TGTGCCAGCAGAGAGGGGACAGGCCCGGGGAGGACTGAAGCTTTCTTT.

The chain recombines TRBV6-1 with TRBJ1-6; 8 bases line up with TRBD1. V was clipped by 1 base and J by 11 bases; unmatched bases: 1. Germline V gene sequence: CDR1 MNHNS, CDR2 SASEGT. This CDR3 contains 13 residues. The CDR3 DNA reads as TGTGCCAGCAGTGAAGGGACAGGGACACCCCTCCACTTT. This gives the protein CASSEGTGTPLHF.

The CDR3 sequence is CASLIARGTGGKETQYF. The CDR3 region has the DNA TGCGCCAGCCTAATTGCTCGCGGGACAGGGGGCAAAGAGACCCAGTACTTC. The rearrangement links TRBV10-1 to TRBJ2-5; 12 bases match TRBD1. The V gene's germline CDR1 is WNHNN and CDR2 SYGVQD (reference sequence). The ends lost 8 bases at V and 3 bases at J; junction bases unmatched: 13. CDR3 length: 17 residues.

The DNA for the CDR3 is TGTGCCAGCAATACCGGGGGGCAGGGAGATGAGCAGTTCTTC. Translated, it gives CASNTGGQGDEQFF. The chain carries TRBV2 and TRBJ2-1; weak D call: TRBD2 (7 bases). The CDR3 has 14 residues. The V end lost 7 bases, the J end lost 8 bases, and 18 bases lay between the germline ends. Germline values: CDR1 SNHLY, CDR2 FYNNEI.

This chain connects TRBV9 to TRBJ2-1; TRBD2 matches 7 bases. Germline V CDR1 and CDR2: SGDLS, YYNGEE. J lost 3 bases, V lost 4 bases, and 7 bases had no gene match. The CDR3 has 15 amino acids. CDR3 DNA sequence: TGTGCCAGCAGCAGGGGAGGGGACTTCTACAATGAGCAGTTCTTC. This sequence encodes CASSRGGDFYNEQFF.

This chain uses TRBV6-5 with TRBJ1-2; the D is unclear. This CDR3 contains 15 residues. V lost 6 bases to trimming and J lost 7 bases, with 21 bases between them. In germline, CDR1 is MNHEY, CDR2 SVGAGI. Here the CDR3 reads CASSPTLDPLRGYTF. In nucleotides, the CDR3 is TGTGCCAGCAGCCCCACCCTAGATCCTCTTCGTGGCTACACCTTC.

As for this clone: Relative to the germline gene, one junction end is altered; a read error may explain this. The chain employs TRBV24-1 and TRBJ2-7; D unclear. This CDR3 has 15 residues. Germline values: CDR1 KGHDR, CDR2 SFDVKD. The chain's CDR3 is CATSDLLFSSCEQYF. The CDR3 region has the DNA TGTGCCACCAGTGATTTGCTATTTAGCTCCTGCGAGCAGTACTTC.

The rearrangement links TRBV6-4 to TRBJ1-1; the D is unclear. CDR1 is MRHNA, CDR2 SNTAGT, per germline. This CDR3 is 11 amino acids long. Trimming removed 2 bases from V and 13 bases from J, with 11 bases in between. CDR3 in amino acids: CASSDSRRNFF. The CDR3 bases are TGTGCCAGCAGTGACAGTCGGAGGAATTTCTTT.

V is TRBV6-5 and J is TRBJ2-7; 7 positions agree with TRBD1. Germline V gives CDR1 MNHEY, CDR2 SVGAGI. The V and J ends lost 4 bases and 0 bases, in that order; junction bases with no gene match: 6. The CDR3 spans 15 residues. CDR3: CASSSPTGSSYEQYF. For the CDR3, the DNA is TGTGCCAGCAGTTCCCCGACAGGGTCCTCCTACGAGCAGTACTTC.

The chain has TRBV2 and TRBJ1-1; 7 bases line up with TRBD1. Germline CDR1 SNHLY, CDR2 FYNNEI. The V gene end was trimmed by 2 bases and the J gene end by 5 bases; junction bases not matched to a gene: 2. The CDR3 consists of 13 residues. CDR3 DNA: TGTGCCAGCAGTGAAAACAGGGGTACTGAAGCTTTCTTT. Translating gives CASSENRGTEAFF.

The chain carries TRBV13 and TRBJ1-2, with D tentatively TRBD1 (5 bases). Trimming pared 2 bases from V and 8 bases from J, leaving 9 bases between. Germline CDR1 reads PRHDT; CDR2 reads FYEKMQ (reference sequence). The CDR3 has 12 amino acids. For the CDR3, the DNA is TGTGCCAGCAGCTTAATGCAGGGAGGCTACACCTTC. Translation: CASSLMQGGYTF.

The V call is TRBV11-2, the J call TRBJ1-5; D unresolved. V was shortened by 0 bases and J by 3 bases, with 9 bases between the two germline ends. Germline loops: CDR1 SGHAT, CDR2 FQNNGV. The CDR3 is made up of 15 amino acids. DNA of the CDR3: TGTGCCAGCAGCTTAGAGGTCGGGATCAATCAGCCCCAGCATTTT. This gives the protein CASSLEVGINQPQHF. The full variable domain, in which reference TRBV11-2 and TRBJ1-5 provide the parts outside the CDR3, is EAGVAQSPRYKIIEKRQSVAFWCNPISGHATLYWYQQILGQGPKLLIQFQNNGVVDDSQLPKDRFSAERLKGVDSTLKIQPAKLEDSAVYLCASSLEVGINQPQHFGDGTRLSIL.

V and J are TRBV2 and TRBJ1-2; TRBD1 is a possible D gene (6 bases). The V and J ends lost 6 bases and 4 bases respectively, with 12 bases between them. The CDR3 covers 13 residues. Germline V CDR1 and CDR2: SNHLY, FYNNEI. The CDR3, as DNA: TGTGCCAGCAGGCGGGGGGGCACCTATGGCTACACCTTC. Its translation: CASRRGGTYGYTF.

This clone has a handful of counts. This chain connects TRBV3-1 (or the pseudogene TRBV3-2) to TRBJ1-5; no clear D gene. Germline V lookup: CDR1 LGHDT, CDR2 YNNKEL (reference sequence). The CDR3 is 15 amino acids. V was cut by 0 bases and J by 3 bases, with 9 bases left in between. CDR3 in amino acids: CASSQDLNNNQPQHF. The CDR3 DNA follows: TGTGCCAGCAGCCAAGATCTTAACAACAATCAGCCCCAGCATTTT.

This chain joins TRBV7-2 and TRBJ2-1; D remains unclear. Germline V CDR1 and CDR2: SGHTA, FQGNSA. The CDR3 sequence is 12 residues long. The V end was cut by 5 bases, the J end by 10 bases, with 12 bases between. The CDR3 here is CASSLPLREQFF. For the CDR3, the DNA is TGTGCCAGCAGCCTACCCCTCAGGGAGCAGTTCTTC.

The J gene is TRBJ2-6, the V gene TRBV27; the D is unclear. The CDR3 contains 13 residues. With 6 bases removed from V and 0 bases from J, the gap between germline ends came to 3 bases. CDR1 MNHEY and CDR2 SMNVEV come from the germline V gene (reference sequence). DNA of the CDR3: TGTGCCAGCAGCCTCTCTGGGGCCAACGTCCTGACTTTC. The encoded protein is CASSLSGANVLTF.

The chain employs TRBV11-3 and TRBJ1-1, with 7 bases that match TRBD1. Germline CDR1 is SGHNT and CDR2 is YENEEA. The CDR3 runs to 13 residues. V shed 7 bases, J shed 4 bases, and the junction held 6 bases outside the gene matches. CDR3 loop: CASKEGATTEAFF. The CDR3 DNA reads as TGTGCCAGCAAAGAGGGGGCAACCACTGAAGCTTTCTTT.

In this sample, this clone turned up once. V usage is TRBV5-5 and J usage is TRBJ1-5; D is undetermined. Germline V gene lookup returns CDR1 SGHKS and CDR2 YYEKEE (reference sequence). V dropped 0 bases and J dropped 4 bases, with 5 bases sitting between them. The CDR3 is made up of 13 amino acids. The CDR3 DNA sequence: TGTGCCAGCAGCTTGGGGGAGAATCAGCCCCAGCATTTT. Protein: CASSLGENQPQHF.

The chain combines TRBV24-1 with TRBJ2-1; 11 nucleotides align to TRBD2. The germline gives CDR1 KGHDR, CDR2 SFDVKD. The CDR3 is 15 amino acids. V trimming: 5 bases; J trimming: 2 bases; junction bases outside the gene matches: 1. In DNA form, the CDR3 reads TGTGCCACCAGTGTTAGCGGGGGGGCCTACAATGAGCAGTTCTTC. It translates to CATSVSGGAYNEQFF.

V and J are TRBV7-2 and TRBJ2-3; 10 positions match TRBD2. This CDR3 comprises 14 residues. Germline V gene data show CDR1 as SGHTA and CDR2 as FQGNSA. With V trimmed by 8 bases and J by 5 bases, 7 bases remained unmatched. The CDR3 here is CASGSGGPIDTQYF. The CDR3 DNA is TGTGCCAGCGGTAGCGGGGGGCCCATAGATACGCAGTATTTT.

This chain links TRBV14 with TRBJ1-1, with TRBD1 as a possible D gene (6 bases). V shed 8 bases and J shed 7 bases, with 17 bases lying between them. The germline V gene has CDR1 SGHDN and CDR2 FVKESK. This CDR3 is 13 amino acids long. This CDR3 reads CASGTGTPFEAFF. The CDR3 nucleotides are TGTGCCAGCGGGACCGGGACACCTTTTGAAGCTTTCTTT.

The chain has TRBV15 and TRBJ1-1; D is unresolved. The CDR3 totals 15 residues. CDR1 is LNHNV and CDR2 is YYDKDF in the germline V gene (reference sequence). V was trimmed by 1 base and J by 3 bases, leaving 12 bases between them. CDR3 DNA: TGTGCCACCAGCAGAGGCGGGGATCCGTACACTGAAGCTTTCTTT. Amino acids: CATSRGGDPYTEAFF. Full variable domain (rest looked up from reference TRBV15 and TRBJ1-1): DAMVIQNPRYQVTQFGKPVTLSCSQTLNHNVMYWYQQKSSQAPKLLFHYYDKDFNNEADTPDNFQSRRPNTSFCFLDIRSPGLGDTAMYLCATSRGGDPYTEAFFGQGTRLTVV.

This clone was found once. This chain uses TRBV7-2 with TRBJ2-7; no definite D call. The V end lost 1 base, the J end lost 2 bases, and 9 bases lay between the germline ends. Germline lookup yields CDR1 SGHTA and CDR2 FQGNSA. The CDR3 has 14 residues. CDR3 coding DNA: TGTGCCAGCAGCTTAGATCCGGGTCCCTACGAGCAGTACTTC. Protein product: CASSLDPGPYEQYF.

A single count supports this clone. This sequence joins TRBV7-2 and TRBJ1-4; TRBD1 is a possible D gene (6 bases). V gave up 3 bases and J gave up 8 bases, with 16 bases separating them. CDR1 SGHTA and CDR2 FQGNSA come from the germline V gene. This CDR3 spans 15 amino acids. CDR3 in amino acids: CASSFRQEALEKLFF. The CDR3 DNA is TGTGCCAGCAGCTTCAGACAGGAGGCCTTAGAAAAACTGTTTTTT.